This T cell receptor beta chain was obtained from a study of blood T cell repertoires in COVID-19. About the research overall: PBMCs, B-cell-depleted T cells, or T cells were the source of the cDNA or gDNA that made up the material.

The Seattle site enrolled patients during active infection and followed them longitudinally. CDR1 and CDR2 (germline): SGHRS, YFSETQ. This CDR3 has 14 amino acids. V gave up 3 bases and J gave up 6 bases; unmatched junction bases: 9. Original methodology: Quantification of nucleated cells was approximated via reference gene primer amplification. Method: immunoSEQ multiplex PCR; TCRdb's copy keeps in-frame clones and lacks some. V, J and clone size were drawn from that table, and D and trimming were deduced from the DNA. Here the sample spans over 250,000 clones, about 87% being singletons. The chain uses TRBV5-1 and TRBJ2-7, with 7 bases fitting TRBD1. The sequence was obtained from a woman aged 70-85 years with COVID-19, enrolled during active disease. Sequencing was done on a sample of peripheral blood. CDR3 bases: TGCGCCAGCAGCTCCGGGACAGAGCCCGTCGAGCAGTACTTC. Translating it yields CASSSGTEPVEQYF.